This TCR beta chain appears in the sequencing data of a study of cytomegalovirus exposure and HLA in healthy donors. Study context: It was reported in a later analysis that the same platform had been used for the approximately 120 validation repertoires as for the roughly 670 first-cohort repertoires.

Only one count was recorded for this clone. Antigen specificity is unknown. The validation cohort, a group of more than 100 subjects, included the donors and was separate from the approximately 660-subject first cohort. Study-wide findings and caveats: It was found in a later analysis that first-cohort TCR clusters tended to co-occur in the 120 validation repertoires.

Only in-frame clones appear in the TCRdb table, and some are missing; sequencing was by immunoSEQ multiplex PCR. The sample includes 150,000 or so clones, around nine tenths of them seen just once. CDR3 length equals 15 residues. The chain is built from TRBV21-1 and TRBJ1-5; the D call of TRBD1 is as the table states it, not checked on the DNA. TRBV21-1 is deemed a pseudogene. The sample comprised PBMCs. This receptor was taken from a woman aged 25 to 45 in good health and CMV-seronegative. This CDR3 is CASSKTGASNQPQHF. DNA of the CDR3: TGTGCCAGCAGCAAGACAGGGGCCAGCAATCAGCCCCAGCATTTT.